The 20 T cell receptor beta chains below were found in one sample sequenced in a study of control samples from healthy donors and cancer patients. Using immunoSEQ multiplex PCR, the repertoire was profiled, and TCRdb retains in-frame clones only, with some absent. The sample contains under 150,000 clones, roughly nine tenths of which appear only once. Sequencing was done on a sample of PBMCs. Source of these receptors: a woman aged 45-65 years with colorectal cancer.

This chain links TRBV11-2 with TRBJ2-1; 9 bases are shared with TRBD2. Germline lookup yields CDR1 SGHAT and CDR2 FQNNGV. J lost 5 bases, V lost 2 bases, and 10 bases had no gene match. CDR3 length: 17 amino acids. The CDR3 reads CASSLTFAGGPHNEQFF. In nucleotides, the CDR3 is TGTGCCAGCAGCTTAACCTTCGCGGGAGGGCCTCACAATGAGCAGTTCTTC.

This sequence joins TRBV19 and TRBJ1-5, with TRBD1 as a possible D gene (6 bases). The CDR3 has 13 residues. V dropped 4 bases and J dropped 3 bases, with 7 bases sitting between them. CDR1 and CDR2 (germline): LNHDA, SQIVND (reference sequence). The CDR3 reads CASSKGDNQPQHF. CDR3 DNA sequence: TGTGCCAGTAGTAAGGGGGACAATCAGCCCCAGCATTTT.

The chain is built from TRBV5-1 and TRBJ1-2; D ambiguous. This CDR3 contains 14 residues. Trimming took 2 bases from V and 0 from J, leaving 8 bases between them. CDR1 is SGHRS, CDR2 YFSETQ, per germline. The CDR3 sequence is CASSLDTSNYGYTF. CDR3 nucleotides: TGCGCCAGCAGCTTAGACACATCTAACTATGGCTACACCTTC.

The V gene is TRBV19, the J gene TRBJ1-5; maybe TRBD1 (5 bases). Germline V gene lookup returns CDR1 LNHDA and CDR2 SQIVND (reference sequence). The CDR3 contains 15 residues. V was pared by 2 bases and J by 7 bases, with 15 bases between. In DNA form, the CDR3 reads TGTGCCAGTAGTATAATGTGGGGGTCCCCACAGCCCCAGCATTTT. Its protein product is CASSIMWGSPQPQHF.

The chain joins TRBV27 to TRBJ2-3; no firm D call. V gave up 3 bases and J gave up 0 bases, with 7 bases separating them. CDR3 length: 14 amino acids. Germline V gene sequence: CDR1 MNHEY, CDR2 SMNVEV (reference sequence). The CDR3 DNA is TGTGCCAGCAGTTTTGTCTTCAGCACAGATACGCAGTATTTT. Translation: CASSFVFSTDTQYF.

This chain links TRBV2 with TRBJ1-5; D gene uncertain. The V end lost 2 bases, the J end lost 7 bases, and 12 bases lay between the germline ends. Germline V gene sequence: CDR1 SNHLY, CDR2 FYNNEI. This CDR3 spans 14 amino acids. CDR3 sequence: CASSEQALGQPQHF. In nucleotides, the CDR3 is TGTGCCAGCAGTGAACAGGCCCTCGGGCAGCCCCAGCATTTT.

V and J are TRBV30 and TRBJ1-4; D is possibly TRBD1 (5 bases). The length of the CDR3 is 15 residues. CDR1 is GTSNPN and CDR2 is SVGIG in the germline V gene (reference sequence). Trimming removed 3 bases at V and 7 bases at J, with 18 bases between. The CDR3 nucleotides read TGTGCCTGGAGACCCCGCGCCGGGGGGTTTGAAAAACTGTTTTTT. As protein: CAWRPRAGGFEKLFF.

The V gene is TRBV10-3, the J gene TRBJ1-2; weak D call: TRBD1 (5 bases). Trimming pared 6 bases from V and 6 bases from J, leaving 20 bases between. In germline, CDR1 is ENHRY, CDR2 SYGVKD. The CDR3 covers 15 residues. This chain's CDR3 is CAISGGRAEWNGYTF. In DNA, the CDR3 is TGTGCCATCAGCGGGGGGAGAGCAGAATGGAATGGCTACACCTTC.

The gene calls are TRBV19 and TRBJ1-2; TRBD1 agrees at 8 bases. Germline V gene data show CDR1 as LNHDA and CDR2 as SQIVND (reference sequence). This CDR3 has 16 residues. V shed 5 bases and J 2 bases; nucleotides not matched to a gene: 10. The CDR3: CASSLSGDRHNYGYTF. The CDR3 DNA follows: TGTGCCAGTAGTCTGTCCGGGGACAGGCACAACTATGGCTACACCTTC.

The chain links TRBV5-1 to TRBJ1-3; 12 bases fit TRBD1. The CDR3 has 15 amino acids. V shed 7 bases, J shed 4 bases, and the junction held 6 bases outside the gene matches. Germline CDR1 SGHRS, CDR2 YFSETQ. DNA for the CDR3: TGCGCCAGCCGGGGACAGGGGGCATCGGGAAACACCATATATTTT. Translated, it gives CASRGQGASGNTIYF.

V usage is TRBV5-1 and J usage is TRBJ2-5; D is unresolved. Trimming left V 0 bases short and J 2 bases short, with 5 bases between. The CDR3 runs to 13 residues. The V gene's germline CDR1 is SGHRS and CDR2 YFSETQ. CDR3 sequence (DNA): TGCGCCAGCAGCTTGGGACTGCAAGAGACCCAGTACTTC. It encodes CASSLGLQETQYF.

This chain joins TRBV27 and TRBJ1-1; the D is unclear. The CDR3 has 14 amino acids. The V and J ends lost 5 bases and 5 bases respectively, with 15 bases between them. The germline gives CDR1 MNHEY, CDR2 SMNVEV (reference sequence). The CDR3 loop reads CASSGRGLRTEAFF. The DNA for the CDR3 is TGTGCCAGCAGTGGGCGGGGATTGAGGACTGAAGCTTTCTTT.

This clone was seen a single time. CDR3 in DNA: TGTGCCAGCAGCTCCCAGGACCGCGGAGGGTACGAGCAGTACTTC. Amino acid sequence: CASSSQDRGGYEQYF. The chain is built from TRBV11-2 and TRBJ2-7, with D perhaps TRBD2 (6 bases). Germline V gives CDR1 SGHAT, CDR2 FQNNGV. The CDR3 is made up of 15 amino acids. V was cut by 4 bases and J by 4 bases, with 17 bases left in between.

This clone has a single count. The chain has TRBV6-5 and TRBJ2-1; 11 bases align to TRBD1. The CDR3 covers 15 residues. CDR1 and CDR2 (germline): MNHEY, SVGAGI. J was trimmed by 8 bases and V by 7 bases; bases with no gene match: 10. CDR3 sequence reads: CASNGQGAKTDEQFF. The DNA of the CDR3 is TGTGCCAGCAACGGACAGGGGGCAAAGACCGATGAGCAGTTCTTC.

V and J are TRBV3-1 (or the pseudogene TRBV3-2) and TRBJ1-1; D remains ambiguous. V gave up 4 bases and J gave up 10 bases, with 16 bases separating them. Germline-derived CDR1 and CDR2 are LGHDT and YNNKEL (reference sequence). The CDR3 is 13 amino acids. CDR3 in DNA: TGTGCCAGCAGCCCAGGTGATGGGGTGGTAGCTTTCTTT. Its translation is CASSPGDGVVAFF.

The chain has TRBV3-1 (or the pseudogene TRBV3-2) and TRBJ1-5; D might be TRBD1 (5 bases). The V end was cut by 1 base, the J end by 11 bases, with 15 bases between. CDR3 size: 14 residues. The germline V gene encodes CDR1 LGHDT and CDR2 YNNKEL (reference sequence). The CDR3 nucleotides read TGTGCCAGCAGCCAAGGGGGGGTAGGGTGGTCCCAGCATTTT. Residues: CASSQGGVGWSQHF.

This chain connects TRBV11-2 to TRBJ1-5; D is ambiguous. The ends were cut back, 3 bases at V and 0 bases at J, with 9 bases in the middle. Germline V gene sequence: CDR1 SGHAT, CDR2 FQNNGV. The CDR3 is made up of 15 amino acids. The CDR3: CASSFDGDSNQPQHF. CDR3 nucleotides: TGTGCCAGCAGCTTTGACGGTGATAGCAATCAGCCCCAGCATTTT.

In the case of this clone: At the DNA level, this CDR3 is encoded by other sequences in the same sample as well. The CDR3 DNA follows: TGTGCCAGCAGTTTACCAGGACTAGGAAACACCATATATTTT. Translated: CASSLPGLGNTIYF. The rearrangement uses TRBV28 and TRBJ1-3; unclear D gene. The CDR3 is 14 amino acids. CDR1 MDHEN and CDR2 SYDVKM come from the germline V gene. Trimming removed 2 bases from V and 4 bases from J, with 9 bases in between.

The V gene is TRBV28, the J gene TRBJ1-3; D gene unclear. The ends were cut back, 10 bases at V and 0 bases at J, with 16 bases in the middle. CDR3 size: 15 residues. Germline CDR1 reads MDHEN; CDR2 reads SYDVKM. The CDR3 DNA sequence: TGTGCCACCTTCTTCCTGGACTACTCTGGAAACACCATATATTTT. Protein: CATFFLDYSGNTIYF.

CDR3 coding DNA: TGTGCCAGCAGCGTAGCCCGGGACAGGGTAAATTCACCCCTCCACTTT. Translation: CASSVARDRVNSPLHF. The chain links TRBV9 to TRBJ1-6, with 9 bases that match TRBD1. This CDR3 has 16 residues. V was clipped by 0 bases and J by 7 bases; unmatched bases: 5. Germline lookup yields CDR1 SGDLS and CDR2 YYNGEE.